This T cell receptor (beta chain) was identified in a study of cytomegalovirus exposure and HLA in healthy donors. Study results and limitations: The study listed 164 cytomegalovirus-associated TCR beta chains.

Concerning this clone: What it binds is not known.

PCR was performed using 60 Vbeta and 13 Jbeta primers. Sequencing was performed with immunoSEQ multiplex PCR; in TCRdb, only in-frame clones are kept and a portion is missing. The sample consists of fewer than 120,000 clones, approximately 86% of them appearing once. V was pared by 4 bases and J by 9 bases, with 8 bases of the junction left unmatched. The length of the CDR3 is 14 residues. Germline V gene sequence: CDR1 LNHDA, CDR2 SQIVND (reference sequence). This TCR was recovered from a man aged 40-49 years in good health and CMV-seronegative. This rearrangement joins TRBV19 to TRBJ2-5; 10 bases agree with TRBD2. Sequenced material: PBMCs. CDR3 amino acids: CASSKLAGGRAQYF. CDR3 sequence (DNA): TGTGCCAGTAGTAAATTAGCGGGGGGTAGGGCCCAGTACTTC.